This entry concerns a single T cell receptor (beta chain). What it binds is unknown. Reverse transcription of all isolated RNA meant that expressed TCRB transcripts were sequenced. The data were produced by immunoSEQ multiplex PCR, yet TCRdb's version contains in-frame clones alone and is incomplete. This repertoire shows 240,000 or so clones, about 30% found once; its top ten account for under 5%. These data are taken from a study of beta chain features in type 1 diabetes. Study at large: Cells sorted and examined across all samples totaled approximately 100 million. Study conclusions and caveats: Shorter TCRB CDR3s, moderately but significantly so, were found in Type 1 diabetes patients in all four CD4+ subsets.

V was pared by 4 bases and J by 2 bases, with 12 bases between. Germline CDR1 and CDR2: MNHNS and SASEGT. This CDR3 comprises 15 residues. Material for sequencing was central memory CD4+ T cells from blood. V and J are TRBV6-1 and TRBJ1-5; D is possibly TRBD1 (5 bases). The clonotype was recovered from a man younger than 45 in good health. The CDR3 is CASSGFRDGNQPQHF. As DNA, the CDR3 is TGTGCCAGCAGTGGATTCCGGGACGGCAATCAGCCCCAGCATTTT.